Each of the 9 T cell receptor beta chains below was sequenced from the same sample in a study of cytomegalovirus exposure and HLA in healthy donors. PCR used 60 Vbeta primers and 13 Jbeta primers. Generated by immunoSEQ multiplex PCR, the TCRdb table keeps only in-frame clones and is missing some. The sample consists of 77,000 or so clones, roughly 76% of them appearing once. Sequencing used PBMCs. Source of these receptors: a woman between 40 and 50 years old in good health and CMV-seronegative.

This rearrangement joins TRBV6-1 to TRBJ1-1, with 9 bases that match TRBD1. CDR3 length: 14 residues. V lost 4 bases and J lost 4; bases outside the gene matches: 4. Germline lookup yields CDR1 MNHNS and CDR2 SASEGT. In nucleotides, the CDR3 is TGTGCCAGCAGTGGACAGGGGGGGGGCACTGAAGCTTTCTTT. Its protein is CASSGQGGGTEAFF.

CDR3 region: CASSAYRDSASDYGYTF. CDR3 nucleotides: TGTGCCAGTAGTGCTTACCGGGACAGTGCGTCGGACTATGGCTACACCTTC. J is TRBJ1-2 and V is TRBV19, with 7 bases fitting TRBD1. The CDR3 covers 17 residues. Per germline, CDR1 LNHDA and CDR2 SQIVND (reference sequence). With V trimmed by 5 bases and J by 3 bases, 15 bases remained unmatched.

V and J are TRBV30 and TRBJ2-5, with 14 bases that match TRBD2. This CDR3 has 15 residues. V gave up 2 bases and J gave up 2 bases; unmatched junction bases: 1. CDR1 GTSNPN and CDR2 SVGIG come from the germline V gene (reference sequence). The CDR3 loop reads CAWSRLAGGQETQYF. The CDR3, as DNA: TGTGCCTGGAGTCGACTAGCGGGGGGGCAAGAGACCCAGTACTTC. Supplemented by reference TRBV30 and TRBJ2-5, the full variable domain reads SQTIHQWPATLVQPVGSPLSLECTVEGTSNPNLYWYRQAAGRGLQLLFYSVGIGQISSEVPQNLSASRPQDRQFILSSKKLLLSDSGFYLCAWSRLAGGQETQYFGPGTRLLVL.

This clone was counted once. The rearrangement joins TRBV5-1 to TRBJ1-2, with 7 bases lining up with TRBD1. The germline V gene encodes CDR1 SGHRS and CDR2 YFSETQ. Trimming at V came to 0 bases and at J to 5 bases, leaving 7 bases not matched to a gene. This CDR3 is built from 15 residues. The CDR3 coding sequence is TGCGCCAGCAGCTTGGCCCCACCGGGACAGTATGGCTACACCTTC. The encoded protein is CASSLAPPGQYGYTF. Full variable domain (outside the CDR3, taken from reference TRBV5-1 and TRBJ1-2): KAGVTQTPRYLIKTRGQQVTLSCSPISGHRSVSWYQQTPGQGLQFLFEYFSETQRNKGNFPGRFSGRQFSNSRSEMNVSTLELGDSALYLCASSLAPPGQYGYTFGSGTRLTVV.

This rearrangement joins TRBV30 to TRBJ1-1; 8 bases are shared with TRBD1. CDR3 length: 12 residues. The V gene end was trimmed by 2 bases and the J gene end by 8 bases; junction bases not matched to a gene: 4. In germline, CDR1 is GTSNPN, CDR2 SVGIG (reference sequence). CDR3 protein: CAWSPGGGEAFF. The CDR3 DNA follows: TGTGCCTGGAGTCCAGGGGGCGGCGAAGCTTTCTTT.

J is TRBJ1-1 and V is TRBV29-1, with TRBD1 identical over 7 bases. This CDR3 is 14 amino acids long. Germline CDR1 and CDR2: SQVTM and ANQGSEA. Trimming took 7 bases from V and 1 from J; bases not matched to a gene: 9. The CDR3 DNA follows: TGCAGCGCAACAGGGGCGCATGGGAACACTGAAGCTTTCTTT. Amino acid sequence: CSATGAHGNTEAFF.

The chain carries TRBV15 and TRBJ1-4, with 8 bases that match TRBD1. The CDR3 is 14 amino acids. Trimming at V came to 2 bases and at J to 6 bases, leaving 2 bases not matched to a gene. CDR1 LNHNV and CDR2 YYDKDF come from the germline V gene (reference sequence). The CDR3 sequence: CATSRKTGDEKLFF. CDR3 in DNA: TGTGCCACCAGCAGAAAGACAGGGGATGAAAAACTGTTTTTT.

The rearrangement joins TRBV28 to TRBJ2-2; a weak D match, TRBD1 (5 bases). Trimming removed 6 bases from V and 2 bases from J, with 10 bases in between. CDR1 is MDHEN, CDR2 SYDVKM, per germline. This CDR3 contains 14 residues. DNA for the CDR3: TGTGCCAGCAGAAACAGGCGAAACACCGGGGAGCTGTTTTTT. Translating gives CASRNRRNTGELFF.

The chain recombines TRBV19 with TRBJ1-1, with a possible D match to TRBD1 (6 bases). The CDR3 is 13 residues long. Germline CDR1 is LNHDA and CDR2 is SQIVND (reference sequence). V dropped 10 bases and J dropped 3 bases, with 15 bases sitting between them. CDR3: CATVRQDDTEAFF. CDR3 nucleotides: TGTGCCACCGTCAGACAGGACGACACTGAAGCTTTCTTT.